The present T cell receptor beta chain was sequenced within a study of blood T cell repertoires in COVID-19. Per the study methods: Estimation of nucleated cell counts was performed using reference gene primer amplification. TCRdb keeps only in-frame clones here, not all; method: immunoSEQ multiplex PCR. V and J calls and clone size come straight from that table; D and trimming were deduced from the DNA. Of 140,000 to 150,000 clones listed, roughly 90% are singletons. The specimen was PBMCs or T cells enriched from blood (not recorded which). This TCR was recovered from a man between 50 and 59 years old who had recovered from COVID-19.

The CDR3 DNA is TGTGCCAGCAGCGTAGGGCAGGGTACAAACATTCAGTACTTC. Translating it yields CASSVGQGTNIQYF. The chain links TRBV9 to TRBJ2-4, with D tentatively TRBD1 (5 bases). From germline, CDR1 is SGDLS and CDR2 YYNGEE. V gave up 0 bases and J gave up 6 bases, with 10 bases separating them. The CDR3 consists of 14 residues.